Listed below are T cell receptor beta chains from one sample, sequenced in a study of shared clonotypes between healthy human individuals. TCRdb keeps only in-frame clones here, not all; method: immunoSEQ multiplex PCR. The table lists about 1 million clones, 75% to 80% of them singletons. Sequenced material: memory CD4+ T cells from PBMCs. These receptors all come from a man between 18 and 35 years old in good health. Some clones in this sample may be carry-over from other donors' samples. The conserved cysteine and the conserved F or W are not part of the CDR3 here. The order of the fields is V gene, CDR3 protein.

V gene: TRBV9; CDR3 protein: ASSVGWGDTQY
V gene: TRBV28; CDR3 protein: ASSLAPFTGGGQPQH
V gene: TRBV19; CDR3 protein: ASSGSTGNTNEKLF
V gene: TRBV18; CDR3 protein: ASSRDRGTDTQY
V gene: TRBV15; CDR3 protein: ATSRTIQGNGLEQY
V gene: TRBV2; CDR3 protein: ASSREAGNTEAF
V gene: TRBV29-1; CDR3 protein: SVAVQETQY
V gene: TRBV5-1; CDR3 protein: ASSFLTGGTGELF
V gene: TRBV4-1; CDR3 protein: ASSLPRVGKPNTGELF
V gene: TRBV4-2; CDR3 protein: ASSQEGPAGVGTDTQY
V gene: TRBV25-1; CDR3 protein: ASEPAGEVGIQY
V gene: TRBV4-2; CDR3 protein: ASSQAVLNTEAF
V gene: TRBV13; CDR3 protein: ASSLGLGAALNEQF
V gene: TRBV10-3; CDR3 protein: AISESMGLAGGVISTRQY
V gene: TRBV2; CDR3 protein: ASRDSNQPQH
V gene: TRBV5-1; CDR3 protein: ASSLQGASTDTQY
V gene: TRBV7-9; CDR3 protein: ASSLVSGDRSNQPQH
V gene: TRBV5-1; CDR3 protein: ASSLAHAGRNEQF
V gene: TRBV6-5; CDR3 protein: ASSQTGGPHGYT
V gene: TRBV18; CDR3 protein: ASSPGTAVKLF
V gene: TRBV21-1; CDR3 protein: ASSKDKGSTDTQY
V gene: TRBV4-3; CDR3 protein: ASSQTGTVLFGGYT
V gene: TRBV5-1; CDR3 protein: ASSLEGMGTEAF
V gene: TRBV6-6; CDR3 protein: ASSTPPGTVNEKLF
V gene: TRBV30; CDR3 protein: AWSQDKNTEAF
V gene: TRBV5-1; CDR3 protein: ASSSRSNTGELF
V gene: TRBV12-5; CDR3 protein: ASSVASGDYNEQF
V gene: TRBV28; CDR3 protein: ASTIGVNYGYT
V gene: TRBV7-2; CDR3 protein: ASSYHRVNTGELF
V gene: TRBV6-6; CDR3 protein: ASTPPGTDTQY
V gene: TRBV7-9; CDR3 protein: ASSFWGGSMF
V gene: TRBV5-1; CDR3 protein: ASSSGLAGAMDEQF